A single T cell receptor beta chain is shown here with its context. Its antigen is not known. The sample belongs to a study of shared clonotypes between healthy human individuals. Points from the study as a whole: Rarefaction curves obtained for sorted subsets showed sequencing incomplete despite large depth. Researchers sampled only blood; tissue repertoires likely differ.

The assay was run at deep level. The assay was immunoSEQ multiplex PCR, and TCRdb's table has in-frame clones only and misses some. The sample records around 2.5 million clones, over 85% being singletons. CD4+ cells underwent separation, giving CD45RA+ naive and CD45RA-negative memory subsets. Trimming pared 5 bases from V and 10 bases from J, leaving 21 bases between. The germline V gene has CDR1 WSHSY and CDR2 SAAADI. The CDR3 runs 14 residues. The source is a man between 18 and 35 years old in good health. Some clones in this sample may be carry-over from other donors' samples. Sequenced: naive CD4+ T cells from PBMCs. As for subset: CD45RA+ positively selected. The chain joins TRBV10-2 to TRBJ2-7; maybe TRBD2 (7 bases). CDR3: CASSTLRGGQLQYF. The CDR3 bases are TGCGCCAGCAGTACCCTAAGGGGGGGCCAGCTACAGTACTTC.